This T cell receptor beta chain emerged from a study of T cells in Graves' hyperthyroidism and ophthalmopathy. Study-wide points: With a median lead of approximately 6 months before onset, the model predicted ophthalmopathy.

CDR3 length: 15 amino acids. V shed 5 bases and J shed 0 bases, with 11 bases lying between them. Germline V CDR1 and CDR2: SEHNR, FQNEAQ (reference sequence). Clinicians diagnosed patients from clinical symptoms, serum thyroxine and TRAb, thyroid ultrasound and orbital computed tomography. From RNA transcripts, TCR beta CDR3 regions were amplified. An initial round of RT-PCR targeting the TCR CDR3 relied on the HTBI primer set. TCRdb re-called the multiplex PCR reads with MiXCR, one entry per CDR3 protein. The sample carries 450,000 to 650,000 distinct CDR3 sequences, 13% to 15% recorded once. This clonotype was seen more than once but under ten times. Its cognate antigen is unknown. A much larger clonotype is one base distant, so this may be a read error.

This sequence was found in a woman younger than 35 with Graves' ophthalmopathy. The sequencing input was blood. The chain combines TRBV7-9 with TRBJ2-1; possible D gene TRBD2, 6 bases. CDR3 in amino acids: CASSRVAVSYNEQFF. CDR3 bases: TGTGCCAGCAGCCGTGTAGCGGTCTCCTACAATGAGCAGTTCTTC.